The 11 T cell receptor beta chains below all came from one sample that was sequenced in a study of OX40 agonist ivuxolimab in advanced cancers. Only in-frame clones appear in the TCRdb table, and some are missing; sequencing was by immunoSEQ multiplex PCR. The sample has 90,000 to 100,000 clones, 90% to 97% seen once. The sequencing here drew on CD4+ or CD8+ T cells sorted from blood, taken in a trial of the OX40 agonist ivuxolimab. The receptors derive from an adult with an advanced solid tumor such as melanoma, head and neck, liver or kidney cancer.

A word on this clone: Compared with germline, one end of the junction differs, possibly owing to a read error. The chain couples TRBV29-1 to TRBJ2-3, with D perhaps matching TRBD1 or TRBD2 (6 bases each). Germline V gives CDR1 SQVTM, CDR2 ANQGSEA. The CDR3 runs to 14 residues. DNA for the CDR3: TGCAGCGTAGAAGGGGGGCAGAACACAGATACGCAGTATTTT. This gives the protein CSVEGGQNTDTQYF.

J is TRBJ2-7 and V is TRBV30; D gene ambiguous. V was clipped by 0 bases and J by 0 bases, with 0 bases between them. There are 11 residues in the CDR3. Germline loops: CDR1 GTSNPN, CDR2 SVGIG (reference sequence). The CDR3: CAWSVSYEQYF. CDR3 coding DNA: TGTGCCTGGAGTGTCTCCTACGAGCAGTACTTC.

V is TRBV6-5 and J is TRBJ2-1; 7 nucleotides match TRBD1. The trim removed 2 bases at V and 5 bases at J, leaving 0 bases unmatched. This CDR3 contains 13 residues. CDR1 and CDR2 (germline): MNHEY, SVGAGI. The CDR3 DNA reads TGTGCCAGCAGTTACACAGGGGACAATGAGCAGTTCTTC. Protein: CASSYTGDNEQFF.

The chain couples TRBV6-5 to TRBJ1-2, with a tentative D call TRBD1 (5 bases). The length of the CDR3 is 15 residues. Trimming left V 6 bases short and J 3 bases short, with 17 bases between. Germline CDR1 reads MNHEY; CDR2 reads SVGAGI. CDR3 DNA sequence: TGTGCCAGCAGGAAACGGGGGGACCCCTACTATGGCTACACCTTC. Its translation: CASRKRGDPYYGYTF.

The chain recombines TRBV5-8 with TRBJ2-7; TRBD2 aligns across 9 bases. This CDR3 contains 15 residues. Per germline, CDR1 SGHTS and CDR2 YDEGEE. The ends lost 6 bases at V and 3 bases at J; junction bases unmatched: 10. Here the CDR3 DNA reads TGTGCCAGCACCTGGGATGGGACTAGCATCTACGAGCAGTACTTC. This gives the protein CASTWDGTSIYEQYF.

CDR3 in amino acids: CASSTGVGGYEQYF. The CDR3 nucleotides are TGTGCCAGTAGCACAGGGGTAGGCGGCTACGAGCAGTACTTC. V is TRBV19 and J is TRBJ2-5; 7 nucleotides line up with TRBD1. The DNA end is a closer match to TRBJ2-7, so the J assignment may be wrong. The CDR3 runs 14 residues. The germline V gene encodes CDR1 LNHDA and CDR2 SQIVND (reference sequence).

The J gene is TRBJ2-3, the V gene TRBV5-1; 8 positions agree with TRBD2. V lost 3 bases, J lost 3 bases, and 6 bases stayed unmatched. The length of the CDR3 is 15 residues. Germline assignment: CDR1 SGHRS and CDR2 YFSETQ. CDR3 in amino acids: CASSYATSVTDTQYF. DNA of the CDR3: TGCGCCAGCAGCTATGCGACTAGCGTTACAGATACGCAGTATTTT.

The rearrangement links TRBV9 to TRBJ1-3, with 8 positions matching TRBD1. The CDR3 length is 17 residues. Trimming removed 3 bases from V and 2 bases from J; junction bases left unmatched: 10. Germline lookup yields CDR1 SGDLS and CDR2 YYNGEE. The CDR3 spells CASSASSQGAAGNTIYF. CDR3 nucleotides: TGTGCCAGCAGCGCTTCTAGTCAGGGGGCCGCTGGAAACACCATATATTTT.

This sequence joins TRBV6-5 and TRBJ2-7; 11 bases are shared with TRBD1. J lost 3 bases, V lost 6 bases, and 7 bases had no gene match. Germline assignment: CDR1 MNHEY and CDR2 SVGAGI. CDR3 length: 15 amino acids. The CDR3 sequence is CASSPGQGALYEQYF. In nucleotides, the CDR3 is TGTGCCAGCAGCCCTGGACAGGGGGCACTCTACGAGCAGTACTTC.

The chain links TRBV7-9 to TRBJ2-3, with D unclear. Germline V gene lookup returns CDR1 SEHNR and CDR2 FQNEAQ (reference sequence). V lost 5 bases and J lost 3, with 6 bases in between. This CDR3 has 12 residues. The CDR3 bases are TGTGCCAGCAGCCCCTGGACAGATACGCAGTATTTT. The encoded protein is CASSPWTDTQYF.

The CDR3: CASSPRGGGNQPQHF. The CDR3 DNA reads as TGTGCCAGCAGTCCCCGAGGGGGGGGCAATCAGCCCCAGCATTTT. J is TRBJ1-5 and V is TRBV28; weak D call: TRBD1 (6 bases). CDR1 is MDHEN, CDR2 SYDVKM, per germline. The CDR3 has 15 amino acids. V dropped 5 bases and J dropped 2 bases, with 13 bases sitting between them.